This T cell receptor beta chain stems from a study of blood T cell dynamics during melanoma immunotherapy. Overall study context: Patients with metastatic melanoma got pembrolizumab or nivolumab-ipilimumab as first-line care.

CDR3 size: 13 residues. V lost 1 base, J lost 5 bases, and 3 bases stayed unmatched. CDR1 and CDR2 (germline): GTSNPN, SVGIG (reference sequence). Measured with immunoSEQ multiplex PCR; TCRdb has only the in-frame clones, and not every one. Found here are under 15,000 clones, roughly 83% of them singletons; the top ten hold approximately 9%. The sample's time point: pre-treatment baseline. At 12 weeks after first infusion, RECIST 1.1 defined response for most patients. Patients with prior systemic cancer treatment, concomitant immunosuppressants, or other active malignancies were excluded. On this clone: Its antigen is unknown.

Findings and caveats of the study: The study could not tell melanoma-specific clones from general immune activation.

The clonotype was recovered from a human donor with melanoma. The material sequenced was blood, taken from a patient treated with checkpoint blockade. The rearrangement uses TRBV30 and TRBJ1-1, with 8 bases fitting TRBD1. CDR3 sequence reads: CAWSGYRGTEAFF. The CDR3 DNA reads as TGTGCCTGGAGTGGTTACAGGGGGACTGAAGCTTTCTTT.